Listed below are T cell receptor beta chains from one sample, sequenced in a study of blood T cell repertoires in COVID-19. Data came from immunoSEQ multiplex PCR; TCRdb stores just in-frame clones and leaves some out. The table includes about 480,000 clones, roughly 89% detected once. Material: peripheral blood. These receptors came from a man aged 18-30 years with COVID-19, enrolled during active disease. Both conserved end residues are part of each CDR3. Fields, in order: D gene, V gene, J gene, clone size, CDR3 protein, CDR3 DNA. The D gene is left open where the match is weak. Clone size is given for some rows only: seen once, a few or many times, or a class if the clone is expanded.

D gene: TRBD2; V gene: TRBV4-2; J gene: TRBJ2-5; clone size: once; CDR3 protein: CASSQQTSGGLQETQYF; CDR3 DNA: TGTGCCAGCAGCCAACAAACTAGCGGGGGACTTCAAGAGACCCAGTACTTC
D gene: TRBD1; V gene: TRBV6-5; J gene: TRBJ2-2; clone size: NA; CDR3 protein: CASRGDRGLIGELFF; CDR3 DNA: TGTGCCAGCAGAGGGGACAGGGGGCTGATCGGGGAGCTGTTTTTT
D gene: NA; V gene: TRBV2; J gene: TRBJ2-2; clone size: NA; CDR3 protein: CASSEMGASTGELFF; CDR3 DNA: TGTGCCAGCAGTGAGATGGGGGCCAGCACCGGGGAGCTGTTTTTT
D gene: TRBD2; V gene: TRBV19; J gene: TRBJ2-1; clone size: NA; CDR3 protein: CASTRTSDYNEQFF; CDR3 DNA: TGTGCCAGTACCCGGACTAGTGACTACAATGAGCAGTTCTTC
D gene: TRBD1; V gene: TRBV4-1; J gene: TRBJ2-6; clone size: NA; CDR3 protein: CASSPWTGTGANVLTF; CDR3 DNA: TGCGCCAGCAGCCCCTGGACAGGGACTGGGGCCAACGTCCTGACTTTC
D gene: NA; V gene: TRBV5-1; J gene: TRBJ1-4; clone size: NA; CDR3 protein: CASSLRGAPNEKLFF; CDR3 DNA: TGCGCCAGCAGCCTAAGAGGAGCGCCTAATGAAAAACTGTTTTTT
D gene: NA; V gene: TRBV30; J gene: TRBJ1-6; clone size: NA; CDR3 protein: CAWIIPGQSTSPLHF; CDR3 DNA: TGTGCCTGGATTATCCCGGGACAAAGTACTTCACCCCTCCACTTT
D gene: TRBD2; V gene: TRBV5-6; J gene: TRBJ2-7; clone size: NA; CDR3 protein: CASSLAGGSSYEQYF; CDR3 DNA: TGTGCCAGCAGTCTCGCCGGGGGGAGCTCCTACGAGCAGTACTTC
D gene: NA; V gene: TRBV18; J gene: TRBJ2-7; clone size: NA; CDR3 protein: CASSPTGGRSYEQYF; CDR3 DNA: TGTGCCAGCTCACCAACGGGGGGCCGCTCCTACGAGCAGTACTTC
D gene: TRBD1; V gene: TRBV10-1; J gene: TRBJ1-1; clone size: NA; CDR3 protein: CASSLPGQGENTEAFF; CDR3 DNA: TGCGCCAGCAGTCTACCGGGACAGGGGGAGAACACTGAAGCTTTCTTT
D gene: TRBD2; V gene: TRBV5-1; J gene: TRBJ2-1; clone size: NA; CDR3 protein: CASQEALALNEQFF; CDR3 DNA: TGCGCCAGCCAGGAAGCACTAGCGCTTAATGAGCAGTTCTTC
D gene: TRBD2; V gene: TRBV10-2; J gene: TRBJ2-2; clone size: NA; CDR3 protein: CASRLAANTGELFF; CDR3 DNA: TGCGCCAGCAGACTAGCGGCCAACACCGGGGAGCTGTTTTTT
D gene: TRBD1; V gene: TRBV19; J gene: TRBJ2-5; clone size: NA; CDR3 protein: CASSRGTGSGETQYF; CDR3 DNA: TGTGCCAGTAGCCGTGGGACAGGGAGCGGGGAGACCCAGTACTTC
D gene: TRBD2; V gene: TRBV4-1; J gene: TRBJ2-7; clone size: NA; CDR3 protein: CASSQEARGGLAGGPGYEQYF; CDR3 DNA: TGCGCCAGCAGCCAAGAGGCCAGGGGGGGACTAGCGGGAGGGCCAGGCTACGAGCAGTACTTC
D gene: NA; V gene: TRBV2; J gene: TRBJ1-2; clone size: NA; CDR3 protein: CAGGGAGYGYTF; CDR3 DNA: TGTGCCGGCGGGGGTGCCGGCTATGGCTACACCTTC
D gene: TRBD2; V gene: TRBV4-1; J gene: TRBJ2-7; clone size: NA; CDR3 protein: CASSPNPSGSFDEQYF; CDR3 DNA: TGCGCCAGCAGTCCGAATCCTAGCGGGAGTTTCGACGAGCAGTACTTC
D gene: NA; V gene: TRBV5-5; J gene: TRBJ1-3; clone size: NA; CDR3 protein: CASSLAGLGNTIYF; CDR3 DNA: TGTGCCAGCAGCTTGGCTGGCTTGGGAAACACCATATATTTT
D gene: TRBD2; V gene: TRBV19; J gene: TRBJ2-1; clone size: NA; CDR3 protein: CASSMSGRARAFF; CDR3 DNA: TGTGCCAGTAGTATGTCCGGGAGGGCCCGCGCGTTCTTC
D gene: NA; V gene: TRBV25-1; J gene: TRBJ2-7; clone size: NA; CDR3 protein: CASRPRGTYEQYF; CDR3 DNA: TGTGCCAGCAGGCCGAGGGGGACCTACGAGCAGTACTTC
D gene: TRBD2; V gene: TRBV6-5; J gene: TRBJ2-1; clone size: NA; CDR3 protein: CASSYSGGHEQFF; CDR3 DNA: TGTGCCAGCAGTTATTCGGGGGGGCACGAGCAGTTCTTC
D gene: NA; V gene: TRBV27; J gene: TRBJ2-2; clone size: once; CDR3 protein: CASELNRRPNTGELFF; CDR3 DNA: TGTGCCAGCGAGCTAAACAGGCGACCGAACACCGGGGAGCTGTTTTTT
D gene: NA; V gene: TRBV10-3; J gene: TRBJ1-1; clone size: NA; CDR3 protein: CAIDWTEAFF; CDR3 DNA: TGTGCCATCGACTGGACTGAAGCTTTCTTT
D gene: NA; V gene: TRBV6-5; J gene: TRBJ2-6; clone size: NA; CDR3 protein: CASSTQGSGANVLTF; CDR3 DNA: TGTGCCAGCAGTACACAGGGATCTGGGGCCAACGTCCTGACTTTC
D gene: TRBD1; V gene: TRBV6-5; J gene: TRBJ1-1; clone size: NA; CDR3 protein: CASSYRNTGAAEAFF; CDR3 DNA: TGTGCCAGCAGTTACCGAAATACAGGGGCGGCTGAAGCTTTCTTT
D gene: NA; V gene: TRBV7-9; J gene: TRBJ2-3; clone size: NA; CDR3 protein: CASSLAGLRTDTQYF; CDR3 DNA: TGTGCCAGCAGCTTAGCGGGACTCCGCACAGATACGCAGTATTTT
D gene: TRBD2; V gene: TRBV29-1; J gene: TRBJ2-3; clone size: once; CDR3 protein: CSVAGRATDTQYF; CDR3 DNA: TGCAGCGTTGCGGGGAGGGCAACTGATACGCAGTATTTT
D gene: TRBD1; V gene: TRBV6-2/TRBV6-3; J gene: TRBJ2-3; clone size: NA; CDR3 protein: CASSWTGAPTDTQYF; CDR3 DNA: TGTGCCAGCAGTTGGACAGGGGCCCCCACAGATACGCAGTATTTT
D gene: TRBD2; V gene: TRBV9; J gene: TRBJ2-3; clone size: NA; CDR3 protein: CASSVSGTSVTDTQYF; CDR3 DNA: TGTGCCAGCAGCGTTTCCGGGACTAGCGTCACAGATACGCAGTATTTT
D gene: TRBD2; V gene: TRBV12-5; J gene: TRBJ2-7; clone size: NA; CDR3 protein: CASGVGTSGAYEQYF; CDR3 DNA: TGTGCTAGTGGTGTAGGGACTAGCGGGGCCTACGAGCAGTACTTC
D gene: NA; V gene: TRBV2; J gene: TRBJ2-7; clone size: NA; CDR3 protein: CASGSMSYEQYF; CDR3 DNA: TGTGCCAGCGGGAGCATGTCCTACGAGCAGTACTTC
D gene: NA; V gene: TRBV12-3/TRBV12-4; J gene: TRBJ2-1; clone size: NA; CDR3 protein: CASSLGSTTPQFF; CDR3 DNA: TGTGCCAGCAGTTTAGGGTCGACTACCCCGCAGTTCTTC
D gene: TRBD1; V gene: TRBV19; J gene: TRBJ1-1; clone size: NA; CDR3 protein: CASREPGQGARAFF; CDR3 DNA: TGTGCCAGTAGGGAGCCGGGACAGGGGGCTAGAGCTTTCTTT
D gene: NA; V gene: TRBV3-1/TRBV3-2; J gene: TRBJ2-7; clone size: NA; CDR3 protein: CASSQDHPGVGLYEQYF; CDR3 DNA: TGTGCCAGCAGCCAAGATCACCCCGGCGTTGGGCTCTACGAGCAGTACTTC
D gene: NA; V gene: TRBV6-5; J gene: TRBJ1-2; clone size: NA; CDR3 protein: CASSYRREDYGYTF; CDR3 DNA: TGTGCCAGCAGTTACCGCAGGGAGGACTATGGCTACACCTTC
D gene: NA; V gene: TRBV12-3/TRBV12-4; J gene: TRBJ2-6; clone size: NA; CDR3 protein: CASSQPGKLTF; CDR3 DNA: TGTGCCAGCAGTCAACCGGGAAAGCTGACTTTC
D gene: TRBD1; V gene: TRBV2; J gene: TRBJ1-1; clone size: NA; CDR3 protein: CASMTGLDTEAFF; CDR3 DNA: TGTGCCAGCATGACAGGGCTGGACACTGAAGCTTTCTTT
D gene: TRBD1; V gene: TRBV7-6; J gene: TRBJ2-5; clone size: NA; CDR3 protein: CASSSGTGNQETQYF; CDR3 DNA: TGTGCCAGCAGCTCCGGGACAGGGAACCAAGAGACCCAGTACTTC
D gene: TRBD2; V gene: TRBV5-1; J gene: TRBJ2-1; clone size: NA; CDR3 protein: CASTDPGLVIGEQFF; CDR3 DNA: TGCGCCAGCACCGATCCGGGACTAGTTATAGGTGAGCAGTTCTTC
D gene: NA; V gene: TRBV24-1; J gene: TRBJ1-6; clone size: once; CDR3 protein: CATSGGRDDSPLHF; CDR3 DNA: TGTGCCACCAGTGGGGGCAGGGATGATTCACCCCTCCACTTT
D gene: TRBD2; V gene: TRBV11-1; J gene: TRBJ2-1; clone size: NA; CDR3 protein: CASSPSSGGRFDEQFF; CDR3 DNA: TGTGCCAGCAGCCCCTCTTCGGGAGGTCGGTTCGATGAGCAGTTCTTC
D gene: NA; V gene: TRBV15; J gene: TRBJ1-2; clone size: NA; CDR3 protein: CATSRDRRVGYTF; CDR3 DNA: TGTGCCACCAGCAGGGACCGGAGGGTTGGCTACACCTTC
D gene: TRBD1; V gene: TRBV2; J gene: TRBJ2-7; clone size: NA; CDR3 protein: CASTRGIGQGSYEQYF; CDR3 DNA: TGTGCCAGCACCAGGGGGATCGGACAGGGCAGCTACGAGCAGTACTTC
D gene: NA; V gene: TRBV7-9; J gene: TRBJ1-5; clone size: NA; CDR3 protein: CASSQAGYQPQHF; CDR3 DNA: TGTGCCAGCAGCCAGGCGGGGTATCAGCCCCAGCATTTT
D gene: NA; V gene: TRBV19; J gene: TRBJ1-5; clone size: NA; CDR3 protein: CASTMAGGSANQPQHF; CDR3 DNA: TGTGCCAGTACCATGGCGGGGGGATCAGCTAATCAGCCCCAGCATTTT
D gene: TRBD1; V gene: TRBV5-1; J gene: TRBJ2-2; clone size: NA; CDR3 protein: CASKVGTGYTGELFF; CDR3 DNA: TGCGCCAGCAAGGTTGGGACAGGGTACACCGGGGAGCTGTTTTTT
D gene: NA; V gene: TRBV12-3/TRBV12-4; J gene: TRBJ2-5; clone size: once; CDR3 protein: CASRLNVETQYF; CDR3 DNA: TGTGCCAGCAGGCTAAATGTGGAGACCCAGTACTTC
D gene: TRBD1; V gene: TRBV5-6; J gene: TRBJ1-2; clone size: NA; CDR3 protein: CASSVGQGLYYGYTF; CDR3 DNA: TGTGCCAGCAGCGTGGGACAGGGCCTTTACTATGGCTACACCTTC